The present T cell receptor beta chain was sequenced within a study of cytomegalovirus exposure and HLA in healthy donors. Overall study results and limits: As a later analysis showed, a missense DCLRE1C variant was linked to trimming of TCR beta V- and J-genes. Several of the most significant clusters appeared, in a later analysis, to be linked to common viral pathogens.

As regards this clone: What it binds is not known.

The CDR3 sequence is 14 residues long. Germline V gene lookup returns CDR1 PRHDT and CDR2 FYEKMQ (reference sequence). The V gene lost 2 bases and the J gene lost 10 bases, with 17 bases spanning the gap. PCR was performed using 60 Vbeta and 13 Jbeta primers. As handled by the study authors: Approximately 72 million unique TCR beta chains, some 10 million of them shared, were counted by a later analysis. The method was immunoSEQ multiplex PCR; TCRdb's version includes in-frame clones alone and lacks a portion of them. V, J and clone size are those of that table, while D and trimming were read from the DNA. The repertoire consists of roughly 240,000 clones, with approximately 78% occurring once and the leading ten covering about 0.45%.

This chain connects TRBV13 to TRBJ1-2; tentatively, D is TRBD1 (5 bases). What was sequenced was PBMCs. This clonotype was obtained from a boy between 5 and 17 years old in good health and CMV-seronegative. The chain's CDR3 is CASSLLAGTIHYTF. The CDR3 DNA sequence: TGTGCCAGCAGCTTATTGGCCGGGACTATACACTACACCTTC.